This T cell receptor (beta chain) is drawn from a study of beta chain features in type 1 diabetes. General study results and limits: Naive, central memory and Treg TCRB repertoires seemed to resemble each other more closely in patients than they did in healthy donors.

Since all of the isolated RNA was reverse transcribed, expressed TCRB transcripts were what got sequenced. About 3.57 million reads per sample were averaged for naive, central memory and regulatory samples. Profiled with immunoSEQ multiplex PCR; TCRdb holds only in-frame clones, not every one. Of roughly 150,000 clones in the sample, 7.5% to 10% were seen once. The CDR3 is 13 amino acids. V lost 0 bases to trimming and J lost 8 bases, with 10 bases between them. Germline CDR1 and CDR2: MNHNS and SASEGT. Sampling consisted of one heparinised blood draw per donor, averaging around 120 mL. As for this clone: Its antigen is still unknown.

The sequenced sample was central memory CD4+ T cells from blood. This receptor was taken from a woman between 18 and 30 years old in good health. This rearrangement joins TRBV6-1 to TRBJ1-2; D is unclear. The CDR3 here is CASSEAVTGGYTF. CDR3 sequence (DNA): TGTGCCAGCAGTGAAGCCGTGACGGGAGGCTACACCTTC.